Described below is a single T cell receptor beta chain sequence and its context. The target antigen is unknown. The V end lost 2 bases, the J end lost 2 bases, and 10 bases lay between the germline ends. CDR3 length: 14 residues. The germline V gene encodes CDR1 LNHDA and CDR2 SQIVND (reference sequence). These data come from a study of glioma-infiltrating T cells after dendritic cell vaccination. Study-level findings and limits: No direct clonality-survival link was found; a diverse polyclonal response may matter.

The protocol was immunoSEQ multiplex PCR, while the TCRdb copy is restricted to in-frame clones and leaves out a portion. The sample shows about 95,000 clones, about 85% of them seen only once. This sequence originates from a human donor with glioblastoma. The rearrangement links TRBV19 to TRBJ2-7, with D hard to call. Sequencing used blood, obtained before dendritic cell vaccination. CDR3 coding DNA: TGTGCCAGTAGTATACAGTGGGCCGCCTACGAGCAGTACTTC. Translated: CASSIQWAAYEQYF.